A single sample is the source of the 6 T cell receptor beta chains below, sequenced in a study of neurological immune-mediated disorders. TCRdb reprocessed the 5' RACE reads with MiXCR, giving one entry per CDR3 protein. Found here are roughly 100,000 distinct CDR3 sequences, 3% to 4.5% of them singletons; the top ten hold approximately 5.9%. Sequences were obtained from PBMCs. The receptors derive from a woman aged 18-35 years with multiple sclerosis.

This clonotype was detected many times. The CDR3 coding sequence is TGCAGTGCTAGAGATCCACGCGGGAATTCACCCCTCCACTTT. Translating gives CSARDPRGNSPLHF. This chain uses TRBV20-1 with TRBJ1-6; D gene uncertain. This CDR3 contains 14 residues. Trimming pared 0 bases from V and 7 bases from J, leaving 10 bases between. Germline CDR1 reads DFQATT; CDR2 reads SNEGSKA (reference sequence).

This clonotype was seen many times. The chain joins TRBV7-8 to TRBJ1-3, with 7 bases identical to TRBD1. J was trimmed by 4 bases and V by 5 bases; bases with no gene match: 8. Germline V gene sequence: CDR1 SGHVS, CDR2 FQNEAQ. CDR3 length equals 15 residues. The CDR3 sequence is CASSENRGWGNTIYF. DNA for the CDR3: TGTGCCAGCAGCGAAAACAGGGGTTGGGGAAACACCATATATTTT.

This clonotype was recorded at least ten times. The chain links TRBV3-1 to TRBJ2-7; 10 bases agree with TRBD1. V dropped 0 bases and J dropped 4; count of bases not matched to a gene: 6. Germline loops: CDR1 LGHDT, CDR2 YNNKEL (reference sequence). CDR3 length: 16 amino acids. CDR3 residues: CASSQDLTDRGYEQYF. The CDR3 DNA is TGTGCCAGCAGCCAAGATTTGACGGACAGGGGGTACGAGCAGTACTTC.

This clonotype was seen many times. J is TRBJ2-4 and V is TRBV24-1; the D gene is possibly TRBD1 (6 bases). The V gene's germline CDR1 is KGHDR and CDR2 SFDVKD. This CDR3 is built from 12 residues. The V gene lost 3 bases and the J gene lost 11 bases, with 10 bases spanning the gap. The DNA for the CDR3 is TGTGCCACCAGTGATCAGGGGTACGTTCAGTACTTC. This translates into CATSDQGYVQYF.

The CDR3 DNA is TGCAGTGCGGGACAGTGGGCGAACCCAGATACGCAGTATTTT. This encodes CSAGQWANPDTQYF. The chain joins TRBV20-1 to TRBJ2-3, with 7 bases aligning to TRBD1. In germline, CDR1 is DFQATT, CDR2 SNEGSKA (reference sequence). CDR3 size: 14 residues. V was pared by 6 bases and J by 4 bases, with 10 bases of the junction left unmatched.

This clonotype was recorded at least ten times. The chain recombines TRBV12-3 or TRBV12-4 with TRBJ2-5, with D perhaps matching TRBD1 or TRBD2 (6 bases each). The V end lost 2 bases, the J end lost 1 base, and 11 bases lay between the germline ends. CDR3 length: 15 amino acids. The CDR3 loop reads CASSLQPGAQETQYF. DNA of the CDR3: TGTGCCAGCAGTTTACAACCGGGGGCCCAAGAGACCCAGTACTTC.